The T cell receptor beta chain described here comes from a study of T cell repertoires in cytomegalovirus infection. The overall study: The public TCR beta signatures pointed to both CMV infection and matching HLA type.

TCRdb processed the reads anew with MiXCR; each CDR3 protein has one entry. The sample contains about 200,000 distinct CDR3 sequences, roughly 9% of which appear only once. The study, taken as a whole, reports: Dominating the ex vivo response were HLA-C-restricted CMV-specific TCR beta clonotypes. Identification of carriers of CMV plus the relevant HLA was performed using cumulative public TCR beta family frequency.

Per the germline V gene, CDR1 is SGHTA and CDR2 is FQGNSA. This CDR3 spans 15 amino acids. The V gene end was trimmed by 1 base and the J gene end by 0 bases; junction bases not matched to a gene: 1. This clonotype was found many times. Its antigen is still unknown. The clonotype originates from a human donor in good health (CMV status not recorded). Some clones in this sample may be carry-over from other donors' samples. Material: PBMCs. The chain employs TRBV7-2 and TRBJ1-1, with 8 bases aligning to TRBD1. The CDR3 sequence: CASSLGTGMNTEAFF. The CDR3 bases are TGTGCCAGCAGCTTAGGGACAGGGATGAACACTGAAGCTTTCTTT.